The 16 T cell receptor beta chains listed next were all sequenced from one sample in a study of response to subunit inactivated influenza vaccine. TCRdb re-called the RT-PCR reads with MiXCR, one entry per CDR3 protein. The sample records under 550,000 distinct CDR3 sequences, 7.2% being singletons. The specimen was PBMCs from blood, collected around 25 months after vaccination. These receptors were taken from a man aged 50-75 years who received an inactivated influenza vaccine.

This clonotype was seen ten or more times. This chain links TRBV5-1 with TRBJ1-2; D remains ambiguous. The CDR3 has 13 amino acids. Germline CDR1 and CDR2: SGHRS and YFSETQ. Trimming stripped 0 bases from V and 4 bases from J, with 7 bases between. CDR3 coding DNA: TGCGCCAGCAGCTTGGAGGCAGTCTATGGCTACACCTTC. It codes for CASSLEAVYGYTF.

The gene calls are TRBV7-2 and TRBJ1-1; 8 bases agree with TRBD1. There are 15 residues in the CDR3. The germline CDR1 and CDR2 sequences are SGHTA and FQGNSA. J gave up 1 base and V 5 bases, and 6 bases lay outside the gene matches. Here the CDR3 DNA reads TGTGCCAGCAGCCGACAGGGGCAGGGGAACACTGAAGCTTTCTTT. This translates into CASSRQGQGNTEAFF.

This clonotype was seen more than once but under ten times. The rearrangement links TRBV20-1 to TRBJ2-1; either TRBD1 or TRBD2 may supply D (5 bases each). This CDR3 has 15 residues. Trimming cost V 1 base and J 4 bases, with 14 bases left between them. Germline CDR1 is DFQATT and CDR2 is SNEGSKA (reference sequence). The CDR3 nucleotides read TGCAGTGCTAGAGTGGCAGCGGACAAATACAATGAGCAGTTCTTC. This encodes CSARVAADKYNEQFF.

This chain connects TRBV7-3 to TRBJ2-3; TRBD1 aligns across 10 bases. Per germline, CDR1 SGHTA and CDR2 FQGTGA. This CDR3 spans 15 amino acids. After removal of 5 bases from V and 5 bases from J, the junction contained 7 bases not matched to a gene. The CDR3 coding sequence is TGTGCCAGCAGCCAATCGACAGGGGGCATAGATACGCAGTATTTT. Encoded protein: CASSQSTGGIDTQYF.

This clonotype has a handful of counts. The chain couples TRBV20-1 to TRBJ1-1; perhaps TRBD1 as D (5 bases). Germline CDR1 is DFQATT and CDR2 is SNEGSKA (reference sequence). This CDR3 region has 14 residues. The ends were cut back, 6 bases at V and 7 bases at J, with 21 bases in the middle. CDR3 in amino acids: CSAPRGVAVNEAFF. The DNA for the CDR3 is TGCAGTGCCCCCCGAGGGGTCGCAGTAAATGAAGCTTTCTTT.

The table lists this clonotype with a few counts. The DNA for the CDR3 is TGCAGTGCGTCGATGGAAAACTATGGCTACACCTTC. Translation: CSASMENYGYTF. V is TRBV20-1 and J is TRBJ1-2; D remains unclear. The CDR3 has 12 amino acids. V shed 6 bases and J shed 2 bases, with 10 bases lying between them. CDR1 is DFQATT, CDR2 SNEGSKA, per germline (reference sequence).

This clonotype was detected ten times or more. The chain carries TRBV7-2 and TRBJ2-2; 9 bases fit TRBD2. The germline CDR1 and CDR2 sequences are SGHTA and FQGNSA. The CDR3 loop spans 14 amino acids. Trimming at V came to 4 bases and at J to 7 bases, leaving 4 bases not matched to a gene. CDR3 bases: TGTGCCAGCAGCTCGGGACTAGCTAGCGGGGAGCTGTTTTTT. Amino acid sequence: CASSSGLASGELFF.

Many counts were recorded for this clonotype. V and J are TRBV12-3 or TRBV12-4 and TRBJ2-7, with a tentative D call TRBD1 (6 bases). V was clipped by 2 bases and J by 0 bases, with 8 bases between them. This CDR3 is 14 amino acids long. CDR3 sequence: CASSLQGPSYEQYF. CDR3 DNA: TGTGCCAGCAGTTTACAGGGGCCCTCCTACGAGCAGTACTTC.

The chain uses TRBV10-3 and TRBJ2-2; D may match TRBD1 or TRBD2 (5 bases each). CDR1 is ENHRY, CDR2 SYGVKD, per germline. CDR3 length: 15 amino acids. Between the trimmed V and J ends, which lost 10 bases and 5 bases, there was a span of 20 bases. The CDR3 sequence is CATKSEGIVTGELFF. In DNA, the CDR3 is TGTGCCACAAAAAGTGAGGGGATAGTAACCGGGGAGCTGTTTTTT.

In this sample, this clonotype turned up a few times. J is TRBJ2-7 and V is TRBV12-3 or TRBV12-4; D may correspond to TRBD1 or TRBD2 (5 bases each). The CDR3 consists of 16 residues. Trimming shortened V by 1 base and J by 2 bases, and 15 bases separated the two germline ends. CDR3 protein: CASSLERGLGAYEQYF. In DNA, the CDR3 is TGTGCCAGCAGTTTAGAGAGGGGCCTAGGGGCCTACGAGCAGTACTTC.

The chain links TRBV4-2 to TRBJ2-3, with D possibly matching TRBD2 (6 bases). CDR1 and CDR2 (germline): LGHNA, YNFKEQ. The CDR3 has 15 residues. The V end lost 0 bases, the J end lost 6 bases, and 13 bases lay between the germline ends. The CDR3 DNA sequence: TGTGCCAGCAGCCAAGATCTCGGGGGTCGGGATACGCAGTATTTT. Translation: CASSQDLGGRDTQYF.

This clonotype was found a few times. The V gene is TRBV6-5, the J gene TRBJ1-2, with no clear D. The CDR3 covers 13 residues. Germline loops: CDR1 MNHEY, CDR2 SVGAGI. The V and J ends lost 0 bases and 8 bases respectively, with 10 bases between them. CDR3 nucleotide sequence: TGTGCCAGCAGTTACTCCCTCGAGGGAGGCTACACCTTC. Translation gives CASSYSLEGGYTF.

The chain employs TRBV7-2 and TRBJ2-3, with D perhaps matching TRBD2 (6 bases). Trimming took off 0 bases at V and 0 bases at J, with 10 bases between the two ends. The germline V gene encodes CDR1 SGHTA and CDR2 FQGNSA. The CDR3 extends over 16 amino acids. CDR3 loop: CASSLARAGSTDTQYF. CDR3 bases: TGTGCCAGCAGCTTAGCTCGTGCGGGGAGCACAGATACGCAGTATTTT. Drawing the rest from reference TRBV7-2 and TRBJ2-3, the complete variable domain is GAGVSQSPSNKVTEKGKDVELRCDPISGHTALYWYRQSLGQGLEFLIYFQGNSAPDKSGLPSDRFSAERTGGSVSTLTIQRTQQEDSAVYLCASSLARAGSTDTQYFGPGTRLTVL.

This clonotype has just a few counts. The chain links TRBV30 to TRBJ2-7; 8 bases are shared with TRBD1. The CDR3 is 13 residues long. Germline CDR1 and CDR2: GTSNPN and SVGIG (reference sequence). The trim removed 0 bases at V and 8 bases at J, leaving 6 bases unmatched. The CDR3, as DNA: TGTGCCTGGAGTGTATCAGGGGGCGCGCAGCAGTACTTC. Translated: CAWSVSGGAQQYF.

CDR3 DNA sequence: TGTGCCAGCAGTTTCGTTGGGCCTGGAAACACCATATATTTT. The encoded protein is CASSFVGPGNTIYF. The V gene is TRBV12-3 or TRBV12-4, the J gene TRBJ1-3; no clear D. This CDR3 has 14 amino acids. The V end lost 3 bases, the J end lost 2 bases, and 8 bases lay between the germline ends.

This clonotype was seen only a few times. The rearrangement joins TRBV28 to TRBJ2-7; TRBD1 aligns across 7 bases. Germline CDR1 reads MDHEN; CDR2 reads SYDVKM. After removal of 5 bases from V and 3 bases from J, the junction contained 10 bases not matched to a gene. This CDR3 has 15 residues. CDR3 residues: CASSLQPSGGYEQYF. CDR3 in DNA: TGTGCCAGCAGTCTCCAACCTTCAGGGGGCTACGAGCAGTACTTC.